The following is a T cell receptor (beta chain) sequence with its context. This record belongs to a study of control samples from healthy donors and cancer patients. The CDR3 length is 17 residues. V shed 0 bases and J 0 bases; nucleotides not matched to a gene: 1. The germline gives CDR1 SGHKS, CDR2 YYEKEE (reference sequence). Using immunoSEQ multiplex PCR, the repertoire was profiled, and TCRdb retains in-frame clones only, with some absent. The sample has 100,000 to 150,000 clones; approximately 92% are singletons. The chain joins TRBV5-5 to TRBJ2-5; 14 bases map to TRBD2. The material sequenced was blood. The clonotype was recovered from a man in his forties or fifties in good health. The CDR3 sequence: CASSLGTSGGYQETQYF. The CDR3 nucleotides read TGTGCCAGCAGCTTGGGGACTAGCGGGGGGTACCAAGAGACCCAGTACTTC.